A single sample gave rise to the 21 T cell receptor beta chains below, sequenced in a study of identical twins. TCRdb reprocessed the 5' RACE reads with MiXCR, giving one entry per CDR3 protein. The table records hundreds of thousands of distinct CDR3 sequences, roughly 8.6% of them present only once. These data also featured in a second study, about yellow fever vaccine responses in identical twins.

The sequenced sample consisted of memory (CD45RO+) T cells sorted from blood. These receptors came from a woman between 18 and 30 years old in good health.

This clonotype was detected many times. The rearrangement joins TRBV6-1 to TRBJ2-7; D might be TRBD2 (6 bases). Trimming stripped 3 bases from V and 1 base from J, with 13 bases between. Germline V CDR1 and CDR2: MNHNS, SASEGT. The length of the CDR3 is 15 residues. The CDR3, as DNA: TGTGCCAGCAGTGAGTCTCAGGAGGGATCCTACGAGCAGTACTTC. This translates into CASSESQEGSYEQYF.

The rearrangement joins TRBV4-1 to TRBJ2-3, with D unresolved. CDR1 and CDR2 from the germline V gene are MGHRA and YSYEKL. CDR3 length: 13 residues. V lost 3 bases and J 3 bases, leaving 7 bases between the germline ends. The CDR3 bases are TGCGCCAGCAGCCATCTCTTTACAGATACGCAGTATTTT. Amino acids: CASSHLFTDTQYF.

The chain uses TRBV2 and TRBJ1-2; D uncertain. V was clipped by 6 bases and J by 0 bases, with 8 bases between them. CDR1 is SNHLY, CDR2 FYNNEI, per germline. The CDR3 runs to 13 residues. DNA of the CDR3: TGTGCCAGCAGGCATAGCGCTAACTATGGCTACACCTTC. It yields the protein CASRHSANYGYTF.

Many counts were recorded for this clonotype. The V call is TRBV12-3 or TRBV12-4, the J call TRBJ1-4; D not certain. With 7 bases removed from V and 8 bases from J, the gap between germline ends came to 17 bases. This CDR3 contains 14 residues. CDR3 in DNA: TGTGCCAGCACCTCAGAACTAGGAGGCGAAAAACTGTTTTTT. It translates to CASTSELGGEKLFF.

The chain recombines TRBV20-1 with TRBJ2-1, with D unclear. This CDR3 contains 14 residues. Germline-derived CDR1 and CDR2 are DFQATT and SNEGSKA (reference sequence). Trimming pared 6 bases from V and 6 bases from J, leaving 18 bases between. CDR3 sequence reads: CSATWGPVGNEQFF. In DNA form, the CDR3 reads TGCAGTGCGACGTGGGGTCCAGTCGGCAATGAGCAGTTCTTC.

This clonotype was counted ten times or more. This rearrangement joins TRBV7-9 to TRBJ2-3, with 9 bases aligning to TRBD2. This CDR3 is 17 amino acids long. V lost 5 bases to trimming and J lost 1 base; unmatched junction nucleotides: 10. Germline CDR1 and CDR2: SEHNR and FQNEAQ (reference sequence). The CDR3 DNA reads as TGTGCCAGCAGCGCCCCGACTAGCGGCCCACGCACAGATACGCAGTATTTT. Encoded protein: CASSAPTSGPRTDTQYF.

This clonotype was found a few times. The V call is TRBV20-1, the J call TRBJ2-7; 11 bases match TRBD2. The CDR3 is made up of 16 amino acids. The J segment lost 0 bases and the V segment lost 0 bases, leaving 4 bases of the junction unmatched. Germline lookup yields CDR1 DFQATT and CDR2 SNEGSKA (reference sequence). The CDR3 sequence: CSARDPGTSGSYEQYF. CDR3 DNA: TGCAGTGCTAGAGACCCTGGGACTAGCGGCTCCTACGAGCAGTACTTC.

This clonotype has a count of ten or more. The chain carries TRBV4-1 and TRBJ2-3; 13 nucleotides line up with TRBD2. Germline trimming cut 2 bases from V and 2 bases from J; bases unmatched to any gene: 7. Germline lookup yields CDR1 MGHRA and CDR2 YSYEKL. The CDR3 is made up of 18 amino acids. The CDR3 reads CASSQKWTSGGNTDTQYF. DNA for the CDR3: TGCGCCAGCAGCCAAAAATGGACTAGCGGGGGTAACACAGATACGCAGTATTTT.

This rearrangement joins TRBV4-1 to TRBJ1-6, with D unresolved. Germline CDR1 is MGHRA and CDR2 is YSYEKL. With 4 bases removed from V and 2 bases from J, the gap between germline ends came to 9 bases. CDR3 size: 15 residues. CDR3 nucleotide sequence: TGCGCCAGCAGCCTTCCGGGTGCCTATAATTCACCCCTCCACTTT. It encodes CASSLPGAYNSPLHF.

This clonotype was seen many times. The genes are TRBV7-8 and TRBJ2-2; D not certain. Germline V lookup: CDR1 SGHVS, CDR2 FQNEAQ. The CDR3 has 14 amino acids. V lost 5 bases to trimming and J lost 9 bases, with 16 bases between them. The CDR3 sequence: CASSPRVSERELFF. DNA of the CDR3: TGTGCCAGCAGCCCCCGTGTCAGCGAACGGGAGCTGTTTTTT.

This clonotype was recorded at least ten times. This CDR3 reads CASSHRLTDSSQETQYF. For the CDR3, the DNA is TGTGCCAGCAGCCATCGTTTAACGGACAGCTCCCAAGAGACCCAGTACTTC. The gene calls are TRBV3-1 and TRBJ2-5; TRBD1 is a possible D gene (6 bases). The V end was cut by 3 bases, the J end by 1 base, with 18 bases between. Germline V gene sequence: CDR1 LGHDT, CDR2 YNNKEL (reference sequence). This CDR3 region has 17 residues.

This clonotype was counted many times. This sequence joins TRBV5-6 and TRBJ1-2; no clear D gene. The length of the CDR3 is 13 residues. Germline CDR1 reads SGHDT; CDR2 reads YYEEEE. With 3 bases removed from V and 8 bases from J, the gap between germline ends came to 14 bases. The CDR3 region is CASSSSGFAGYTF. CDR3 bases: TGTGCCAGCAGCTCCTCGGGCTTTGCGGGCTACACCTTC.

There are many counts of this clonotype. The chain uses TRBV29-1 and TRBJ1-2, with D possibly being TRBD1 (6 bases). Trimming stripped 5 bases from V and 6 bases from J, with 19 bases between. In germline, CDR1 is SQVTM, CDR2 ANQGSEA. The CDR3 is 14 amino acids. The CDR3 DNA sequence: TGCAGCGTTTCCAGCGGACAGCCGCGACATGGCTACACCTTC. Protein: CSVSSGQPRHGYTF.

In this sample, this clonotype turned up many times. The gene calls are TRBV12-3 or TRBV12-4 and TRBJ2-1, with 10 positions matching TRBD2. The V segment lost 7 bases and the J segment 5 bases; nucleotides outside the gene matches: 26. The CDR3 loop spans 21 amino acids. The chain's CDR3 is CASTLARTGAIPSGGHNEQFF. The CDR3 DNA follows: TGTGCCAGCACTCTAGCCAGGACAGGAGCTATTCCTAGCGGGGGCCACAATGAGCAGTTCTTC.

There are many counts of this clonotype. The V gene is TRBV4-1, the J gene TRBJ2-1; D unclear. The CDR3 length is 15 residues. V was shortened by 4 bases and J by 7 bases, with 17 bases between the two germline ends. Germline CDR1 and CDR2: MGHRA and YSYEKL. This CDR3 is CASSRTGNLVNEQFF. The CDR3 bases are TGCGCCAGCAGCCGGACGGGCAATCTAGTTAATGAGCAGTTCTTC.

At least ten counts were recorded for this clonotype. V usage is TRBV5-1 and J usage is TRBJ2-5; 9 bases agree with TRBD2. Germline assignment: CDR1 SGHRS and CDR2 YFSETQ. Unmatched junction bases numbered 9, after V lost 3 bases and J lost 3 bases. This CDR3 spans 16 amino acids. CDR3 protein: CASSSATTSGKETQYF. CDR3 bases: TGCGCCAGCAGCTCCGCTACGACTAGCGGAAAAGAGACCCAGTACTTC.

This clonotype was observed a few times. The rearrangement joins TRBV9 to TRBJ2-3, with unresolved D. Trimming took 3 bases from V and 0 from J, leaving 8 bases between them. The CDR3 has 14 amino acids. Germline V gene sequence: CDR1 SGDLS, CDR2 YYNGEE. CDR3 nucleotides: TGTGCCAGCAGCGCCAGACCGAGCACAGATACGCAGTATTTT. This gives the protein CASSARPSTDTQYF.

CDR3: CASSNDRNEKLFF. DNA of the CDR3: TGCGCCAGCAGTAACGACAGAAACGAAAAACTGTTTTTT. The rearrangement uses TRBV5-1 and TRBJ1-4; TRBD1 might be the D (5 bases). Trimming took off 5 bases at V and 8 bases at J, with 13 bases between the two ends. This CDR3 has 13 amino acids. Germline V gene sequence: CDR1 SGHRS, CDR2 YFSETQ.

This chain uses TRBV12-3 or TRBV12-4 with TRBJ1-5; D is possibly TRBD1 (6 bases). Trimming pared 5 bases from V and 9 bases from J, leaving 20 bases between. This CDR3 region has 15 residues. CDR3 region: CASSLEGGIGVPQHF. DNA for the CDR3: TGTGCCAGCAGTCTAGAGGGGGGGATCGGTGTGCCCCAGCATTTT.

This clonotype was counted a few times. V usage is TRBV3-1 and J usage is TRBJ1-1; tentatively, D is TRBD1 (6 bases). The V end lost 1 base, the J end lost 2 bases, and 11 bases lay between the germline ends. CDR1 LGHDT and CDR2 YNNKEL come from the germline V gene (reference sequence). This CDR3 contains 15 residues. CDR3 in amino acids: CASSQGGGVNTEAFF. The CDR3 DNA is TGTGCCAGCAGCCAAGGAGGGGGGGTAAACACTGAAGCTTTCTTT.

This clonotype occurred many times. The rearrangement joins TRBV10-3 to TRBJ2-7; TRBD1 matches 8 bases. The V and J ends lost 7 bases and 1 base, in that order; junction bases with no gene match: 3. This CDR3 has 13 residues. In germline, CDR1 is ENHRY, CDR2 SYGVKD. CDR3: CAINGQGSYEQYF. The CDR3 DNA sequence: TGTGCCATCAACGGACAGGGATCCTACGAGCAGTACTTC.